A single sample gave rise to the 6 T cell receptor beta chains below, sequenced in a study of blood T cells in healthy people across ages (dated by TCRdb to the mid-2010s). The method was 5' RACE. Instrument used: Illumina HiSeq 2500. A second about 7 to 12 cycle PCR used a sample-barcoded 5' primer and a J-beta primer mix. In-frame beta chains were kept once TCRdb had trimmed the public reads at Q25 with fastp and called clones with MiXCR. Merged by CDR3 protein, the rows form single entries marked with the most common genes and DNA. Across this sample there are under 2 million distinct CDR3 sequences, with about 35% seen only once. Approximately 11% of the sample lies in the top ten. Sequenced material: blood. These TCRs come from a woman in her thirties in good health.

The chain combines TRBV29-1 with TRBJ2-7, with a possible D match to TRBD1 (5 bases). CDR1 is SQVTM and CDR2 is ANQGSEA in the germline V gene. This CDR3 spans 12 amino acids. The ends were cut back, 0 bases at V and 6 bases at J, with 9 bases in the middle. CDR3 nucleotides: TGCAGCGTTGAAGATGGGGCACCCGAGCAGTACTTC. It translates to CSVEDGAPEQYF.

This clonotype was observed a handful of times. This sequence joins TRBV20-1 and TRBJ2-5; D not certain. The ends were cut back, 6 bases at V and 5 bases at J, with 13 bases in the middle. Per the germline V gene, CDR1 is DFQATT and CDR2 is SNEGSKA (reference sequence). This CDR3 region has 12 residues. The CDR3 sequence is CSASSTVETQYF. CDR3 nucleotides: TGCAGTGCCTCCTCTACAGTGGAGACCCAGTACTTC.

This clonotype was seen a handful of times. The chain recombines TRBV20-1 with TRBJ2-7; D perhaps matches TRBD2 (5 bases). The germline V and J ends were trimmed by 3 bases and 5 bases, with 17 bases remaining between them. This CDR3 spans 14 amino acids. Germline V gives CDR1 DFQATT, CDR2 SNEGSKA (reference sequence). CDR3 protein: CSASGGELANEQYF. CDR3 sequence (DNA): TGCAGTGCTAGTGGAGGAGAGCTCGCCAACGAGCAGTACTTC.

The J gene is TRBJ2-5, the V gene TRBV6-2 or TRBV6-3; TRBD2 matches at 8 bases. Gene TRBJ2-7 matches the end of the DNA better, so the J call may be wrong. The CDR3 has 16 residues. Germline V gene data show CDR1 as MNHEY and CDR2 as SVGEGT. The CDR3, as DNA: TGTGCCAGCAGTGAGCCCATAGCGGGATACCAATACGAGCAGTACTTC. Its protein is CASSEPIAGYQYEQYF.

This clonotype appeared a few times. Here the CDR3 DNA reads TGTGCCAGCAGCGCCTGGGGGACAGGGAAAGAGACCCAGTACTTC. Translating gives CASSAWGTGKETQYF. This chain uses TRBV9 with TRBJ2-5; 9 nucleotides agree with TRBD1. V was clipped by 3 bases and J by 3 bases; unmatched bases: 6. The CDR3 loop spans 15 amino acids. Germline CDR1 reads SGDLS; CDR2 reads YYNGEE. Together with reference TRBV9 and TRBJ2-5, the CDR3 gives the full variable domain: DSGVTQTPKHLITATGQRVTLRCSPRSGDLSVYWYQQSLDQGLQFLIQYYNGEERAKGNILERFSAQQFPDLHSELNLSSLELGDSALYFCASSAWGTGKETQYFGPGTRLLVL.

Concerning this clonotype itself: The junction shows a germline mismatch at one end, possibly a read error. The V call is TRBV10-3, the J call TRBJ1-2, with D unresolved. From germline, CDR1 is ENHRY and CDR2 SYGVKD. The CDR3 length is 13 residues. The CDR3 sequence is CTISESGIYGYTF. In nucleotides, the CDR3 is TGTACCATCAGTGAGTCGGGGATCTATGGCTACACCTTC.